This TCR beta chain came from a study of T cell changes during pregnancy in multiple sclerosis. Sequencing used immunoSEQ multiplex PCR; TCRdb keeps in-frame clones, though not all of them. The sample has under 65,000 clones; roughly 91% are singletons. Germline-derived CDR1 and CDR2 are LNHDA and SQIVND (reference sequence). The CDR3 contains 12 residues. V was clipped by 5 bases and J by 7 bases, with 11 bases between them. The chain employs TRBV19 and TRBJ2-5; the D gene is possibly TRBD1 (7 bases). This material consisted of CD4+ T cells from peripheral blood mononuclear cells, taken after pregnancy. This TCR was recovered from a female donor in good health, enrolled as a control in a pregnancy study. This chain's CDR3 is CASSAQGGTQYF. CDR3 nucleotide sequence: TGTGCCAGTAGTGCCCAGGGGGGGACCCAGTACTTC.